Following are 15 T cell receptor beta chains from one sample sequenced in a study of blood T cell repertoires in COVID-19. Assay: immunoSEQ multiplex PCR; the TCRdb copy retains only in-frame clones and omits some. The sample includes 400,000 to 450,000 clones, about 91% of them seen just once. What was sequenced was peripheral blood. The receptors come from a woman aged 45 to 65 with COVID-19, enrolled during active disease.

The chain joins TRBV4-1 to TRBJ2-5; 10 positions match TRBD2. Germline CDR1 and CDR2: MGHRA and YSYEKL. The CDR3 has 16 residues. V shed 0 bases and J 1 base; nucleotides not matched to a gene: 2. CDR3 sequence: CASSQDRTSGQETQYF. The CDR3 nucleotides read TGCGCCAGCAGCCAAGATAGGACTAGCGGCCAAGAGACCCAGTACTTC.

Notes on this clone: Other nucleotide sequences in the sample specify the same CDR3. V is TRBV30 and J is TRBJ1-2, with a possible D match to TRBD1 (5 bases). Between the trimmed V and J ends, which lost 0 bases and 7 bases, there was a span of 12 bases. Germline V gene lookup returns CDR1 GTSNPN and CDR2 SVGIG (reference sequence). CDR3 length: 13 residues. DNA for the CDR3: TGTGCCTGGAGTGTAGGCAGGGATAGTGGCTACACCTTC. Protein: CAWSVGRDSGYTF. Full variable domain (rest looked up from reference TRBV30 and TRBJ1-2): SQTIHQWPATLVQPVGSPLSLECTVEGTSNPNLYWYRQAAGRGLQLLFYSVGIGQISSEVPQNLSASRPQDRQFILSSKKLLLSDSGFYLCAWSVGRDSGYTFGSGTRLTVV.

This chain joins TRBV7-8 and TRBJ1-3; D not resolved. V lost 5 bases to trimming and J lost 2 bases, with 13 bases between them. There are 15 residues in the CDR3. The germline gives CDR1 SGHVS, CDR2 FQNEAQ. The CDR3 here is CASSRAASPGNTIYF. The CDR3 bases are TGTGCCAGCAGCCGAGCGGCCAGTCCTGGAAACACCATATATTTT.

The V and J genes are TRBV10-3 and TRBJ1-6; D perhaps matches TRBD1 (6 bases). The CDR3 consists of 15 residues. V was trimmed by 0 bases and J by 6 bases, leaving 9 bases between them. The germline V gene encodes CDR1 ENHRY and CDR2 SYGVKD. The CDR3 region is CAISESTQGNSPLHF. The DNA of the CDR3 is TGTGCCATCAGTGAGTCGACACAGGGTAATTCACCCCTCCACTTT.

This clone was detected once. The chain links TRBV5-1 to TRBJ2-2; tentatively, D is TRBD1 (7 bases). With 7 bases removed from V and 5 bases from J, the gap between germline ends came to 18 bases. CDR3 length equals 15 residues. CDR1 is SGHRS, CDR2 YFSETQ, per germline. CDR3 sequence reads: CASSPRQGGTGELFF. In DNA, the CDR3 is TGCGCCAGCTCACCGCGGCAGGGGGGTACCGGGGAGCTGTTTTTT.

This rearrangement joins TRBV7-9 to TRBJ2-2; 11 nucleotides align to TRBD2. This CDR3 region has 17 residues. The germline CDR1 and CDR2 sequences are SEHNR and FQNEAQ (reference sequence). Trimming took 1 base from V and 0 from J; bases not matched to a gene: 1. The CDR3 loop is CASSLGLAGPNTGELFF. The CDR3 DNA follows: TGTGCCAGCAGCTTAGGACTAGCGGGGCCGAACACCGGGGAGCTGTTTTTT.

Only one count was recorded for this clone. The V gene is TRBV9, the J gene TRBJ2-7; 7 bases line up with TRBD2. The CDR3 loop spans 18 amino acids. V dropped 4 bases and J dropped 3; count of bases not matched to a gene: 19. Germline CDR1 SGDLS, CDR2 YYNGEE. As DNA, the CDR3 is TGTGCCAGCAGCATTAGTGGGACTACCGCTACCGTCGGCTACGAGCAGTACTTC. Translated, it gives CASSISGTTATVGYEQYF.

V and J are TRBV7-8 and TRBJ2-7; 12 positions match TRBD2. Germline CDR1 and CDR2: SGHVS and FQNEAQ. The V and J ends lost 2 bases and 2 bases, in that order; junction bases with no gene match: 4. The CDR3 is 16 amino acids. The CDR3 loop reads CASSLPPSGGAYEQYF. The CDR3 coding sequence is TGTGCCAGCAGCTTACCTCCTAGCGGGGGGGCCTACGAGCAGTACTTC.

DNA of the CDR3: TGTGCCAGCAGTGTGTCAGGGTCTTACCCTAACTATGGCTACACCTTC. Protein sequence: CASSVSGSYPNYGYTF. The chain links TRBV25-1 to TRBJ1-2; D may be TRBD1 (5 bases). The germline V gene encodes CDR1 MGHDK and CDR2 SYGVNS. The CDR3 is 16 residues long. The V end lost 4 bases, the J end lost 0 bases, and 15 bases lay between the germline ends.

This chain joins TRBV13 and TRBJ2-7, with TRBD2 matching 16 bases. The ends lost 6 bases at V and 6 bases at J; junction bases unmatched: 11. CDR1 is PRHDT, CDR2 FYEKMQ, per germline (reference sequence). The CDR3 is made up of 17 amino acids. As DNA, the CDR3 is TGTGCCAGCAGTTCCGGGACTAGCGGGGGGGCGTTGGGCGAGCAGTACTTC. Residues: CASSSGTSGGALGEQYF.

This clone has a single count. V and J are TRBV10-1 and TRBJ2-1, with D possibly TRBD2 on 5 matching bases. CDR1 is WNHNN, CDR2 SYGVQD, per germline (reference sequence). Trimming pared 0 bases from V and 5 bases from J, leaving 8 bases between. CDR3 length equals 14 residues. The CDR3 loop is CASSESLRDNEQFF. DNA of the CDR3: TGCGCCAGCAGTGAGTCGTTGCGGGACAATGAGCAGTTCTTC.

The rearrangement uses TRBV27 and TRBJ2-1; 11 bases map to TRBD1. V gave up 6 bases and J gave up 0 bases; unmatched junction bases: 4. The CDR3 runs to 16 residues. Germline CDR1 reads MNHEY; CDR2 reads SMNVEV (reference sequence). The CDR3 bases are TGTGCCAGCAGCCTGGGACAGGGGGTCTCCTACAATGAGCAGTTCTTC. This gives the protein CASSLGQGVSYNEQFF.

V and J are TRBV14 and TRBJ1-6; D is possibly TRBD1 (5 bases). The CDR3 sequence is 14 residues long. Trimming cost V 8 bases and J 2 bases, with 10 bases left between them. In germline, CDR1 is SGHDN, CDR2 FVKESK. CDR3 DNA: TGTGCCAGCTCCAGGGAAACCTATAATTCACCCCTCCACTTT. Translated: CASSRETYNSPLHF. The full variable domain, with the rest looked up from reference TRBV14 and TRBJ1-6, is EAGVTQFPSHSVIEKGQTVTLRCDPISGHDNLYWYRRVMGKEIKFLLHFVKESKQDESGMPNNRFLAERTGGTYSTLKVQPAELEDSGVYFCASSRETYNSPLHFGNGTRLTVT.

This clone has a single count. The junction shows a germline mismatch at one end, possibly a read error. The V and J genes are TRBV12-5 and TRBJ2-1; D uncertain. Germline V gene sequence: CDR1 LGHNT, CDR2 FRNRAP. This CDR3 region has 11 residues. This CDR3 reads CASGMGLAQIF. For the CDR3, the DNA is TGTGCTAGTGGTATGGGATTGGCCCAGATCTTC.

This clone was seen only once. V usage is TRBV7-9 and J usage is TRBJ2-1; D uncertain. CDR1 SEHNR and CDR2 FQNEAQ come from the germline V gene (reference sequence). This CDR3 has 12 residues. V shed 5 bases and J shed 6 bases, with 8 bases lying between them. The CDR3 is CASSTLSNEQFF. The CDR3 region has the DNA TGTGCCAGCAGCACCCTAAGCAATGAGCAGTTCTTC.